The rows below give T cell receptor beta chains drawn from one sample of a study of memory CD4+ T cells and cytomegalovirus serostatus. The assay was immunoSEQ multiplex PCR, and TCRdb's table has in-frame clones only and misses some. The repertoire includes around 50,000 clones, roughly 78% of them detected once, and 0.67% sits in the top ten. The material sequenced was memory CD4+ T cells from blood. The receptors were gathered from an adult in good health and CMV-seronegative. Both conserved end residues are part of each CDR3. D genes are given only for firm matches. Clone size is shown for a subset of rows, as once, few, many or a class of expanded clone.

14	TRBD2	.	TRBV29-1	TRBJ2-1	CSLRTSGRVDEQFF	TGCAGCCTCCGGACTAGCGGGAGGGTCGATGAGCAGTTCTTC
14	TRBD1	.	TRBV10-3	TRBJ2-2	CAIRGTGGGGELFF	TGTGCCATCAGGGGGACAGGGGGCGGCGGGGAGCTGTTTTTT
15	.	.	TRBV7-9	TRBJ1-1	CASILGGGGNTEAFF	TGTGCCAGCATCCTCGGGGGAGGGGGAAACACTGAAGCTTTCTTT
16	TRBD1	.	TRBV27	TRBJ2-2	CASSLFWTGGTGELFF	TGTGCCAGCAGTTTATTTTGGACAGGGGGAACCGGGGAGCTGTTTTTT
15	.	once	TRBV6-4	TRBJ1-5	CASSDIEESNQPQHF	TGTGCCAGCAGTGATATAGAGGAAAGCAATCAGCCCCAGCATTTT
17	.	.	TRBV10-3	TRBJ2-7	CAISGLPGTTLSNEQYF	TGTGCCATCAGTGGCCTCCCGGGAACTACGCTCTCTAATGAGCAGTACTTC
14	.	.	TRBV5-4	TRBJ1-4	CASSQGTGREKLFF	TGTGCCAGCAGCCAAGGAACAGGGAGGGAAAAACTGTTTTTT
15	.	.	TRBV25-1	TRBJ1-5	CASSATGTPNQPQHF	TGTGCCAGCAGTGCGACCGGGACCCCGAATCAGCCCCAGCATTTT
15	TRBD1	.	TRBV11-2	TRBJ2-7	CASSAFTGDPYEQYF	TGTGCCAGCAGCGCCTTCACAGGGGATCCCTACGAGCAGTACTTC
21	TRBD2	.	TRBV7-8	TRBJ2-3	CASSLPWALAGGPDLTDTQYF	TGTGCCAGCAGCTTACCCTGGGCACTAGCGGGAGGGCCAGACCTCACAGATACGCAGTATTTT
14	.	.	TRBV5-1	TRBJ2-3	CASAGGGGTDTQYF	TGCGCCAGCGCTGGTGGAGGGGGCACAGATACGCAGTATTTT
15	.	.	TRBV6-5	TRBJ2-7	CASSPRLGDSYEQYF	TGTGCCAGCAGTCCTAGGTTAGGGGACTCCTACGAGCAGTACTTC
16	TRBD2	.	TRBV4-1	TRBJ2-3	CASSQEYLGEGHAQYF	TGCGCCAGCAGCCAAGAGTATTTGGGGGAGGGCCACGCGCAGTATTTT
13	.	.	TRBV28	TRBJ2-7	CASTPSGPYEQYF	TGTGCCAGCACTCCTTCGGGGCCCTACGAGCAGTACTTC
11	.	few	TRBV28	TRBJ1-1	CASSRLGQAFF	TGTGCCAGCAGCCGCTTGGGGCAGGCCTTCTTT
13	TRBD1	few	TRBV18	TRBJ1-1	CASSGQGSTEAFF	TGTGCCAGCTCCGGACAGGGTTCCACTGAAGCTTTCTTT
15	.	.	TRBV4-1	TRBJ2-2	CASSHPEKKPGELFF	TGCGCCAGCAGCCACCCTGAAAAGAAGCCCGGGGAGCTGTTTTTT
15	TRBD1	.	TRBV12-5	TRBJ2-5	CASGLDRQGAETQYF	TGTGCTAGTGGTTTGGACCGACAGGGGGCAGAGACCCAGTACTTC
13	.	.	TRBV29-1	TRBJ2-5	CSVEEGIGETQYF	TGCAGCGTTGAAGAGGGAATTGGGGAGACCCAGTACTTC
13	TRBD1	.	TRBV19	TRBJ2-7	CASRGQGFSEQYF	TGTGCCAGTAGGGGACAGGGGTTCTCCGAGCAGTACTTC
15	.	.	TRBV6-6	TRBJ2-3	CASSSGSSSTDTQYF	TGTGCCAGCAGCTCCGGTAGCTCGAGCACAGATACGCAGTATTTT
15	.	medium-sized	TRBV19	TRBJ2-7	CASSIRPGATYEQYF	TGTGCCAGTAGTATCCGGCCAGGGGCCACCTACGAGCAGTACTTC
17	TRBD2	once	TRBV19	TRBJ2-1	CASSPGLAGPPLHEQFF	TGTGCCAGTAGTCCGGGACTAGCGGGACCCCCACTCCATGAGCAGTTCTTC
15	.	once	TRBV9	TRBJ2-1	CASSVTGKGDNEQFF	TGTGCCAGCAGCGTAACAGGGAAGGGTGACAATGAGCAGTTCTTC
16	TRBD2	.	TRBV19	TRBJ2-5	CASSTYATSEQETQYF	TGTGCCAGTAGTACCTACGCGACTAGCGAGCAAGAGACCCAGTACTTC
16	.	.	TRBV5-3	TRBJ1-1	CARSLPRRGPNTEAFF	TGTGCCAGAAGCTTGCCGAGGAGGGGCCCGAACACTGAAGCTTTCTTT
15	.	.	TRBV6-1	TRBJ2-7	CASSKGQTKNYEQYF	TGTGCCAGCAGTAAGGGACAAACGAAAAACTACGAGCAGTACTTC
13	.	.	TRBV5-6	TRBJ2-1	CASSLAVHNEQFF	TGTGCCAGCAGCTTGGCGGTACACAATGAGCAGTTCTTC
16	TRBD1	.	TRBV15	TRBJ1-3	CATSTAGGQGGNTIYF	TGTGCCACCAGCACAGCGGGAGGACAGGGTGGAAACACCATATATTTT
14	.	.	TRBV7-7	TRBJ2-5	CASSHEFLGGTQYF	TGTGCTAGCAGCCACGAATTCCTTGGCGGGACCCAGTACTTC
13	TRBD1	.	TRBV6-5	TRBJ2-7	CASRKTGGYEQYF	TGTGCCAGCAGAAAGACAGGGGGCTACGAGCAGTACTTC
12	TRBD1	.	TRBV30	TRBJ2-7	CAWGTGGYEQYF	TGTGCCTGGGGGACAGGGGGCTACGAGCAGTACTTC
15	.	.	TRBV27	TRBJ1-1	CASSPRIQANTEAFF	TGTGCCAGCAGTCCCAGGATCCAGGCGAACACTGAAGCTTTCTTT
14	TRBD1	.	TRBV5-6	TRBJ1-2	CASSGQAGRYGYTF	TGTGCCAGCAGTGGACAGGCCGGGCGCTATGGCTACACCTTC
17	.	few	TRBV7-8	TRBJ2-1	CASILLRVARGGNEQFF	TGTGCCAGCATCCTCCTAAGGGTAGCCCGAGGTGGGAATGAGCAGTTCTTC
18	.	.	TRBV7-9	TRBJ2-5	CASSLPQRTSGLQETQYF	TGTGCCAGCAGCTTACCCCAGCGTACGTCCGGGCTTCAAGAGACCCAGTACTTC
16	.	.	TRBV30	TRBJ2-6	CAWKGEANSGANVLTF	TGTGCCTGGAAGGGGGAAGCAAATTCTGGGGCCAACGTCCTGACTTTC
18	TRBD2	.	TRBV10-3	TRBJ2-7	CAIKGGLAGGRLKDEQYF	TGTGCCATCAAGGGGGGGCTAGCGGGAGGGCGACTAAAGGACGAGCAGTACTTC
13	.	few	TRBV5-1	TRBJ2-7	CASSPAGEYEQYF	TGCGCCAGCAGCCCCGCGGGCGAGTACGAGCAGTACTTC
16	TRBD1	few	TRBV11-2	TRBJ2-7	CASSFATGTGGNEQYF	TGTGCCAGCAGCTTCGCGACTGGGACAGGGGGTAACGAGCAGTACTTC